These 18 T cell receptor beta chains were sequenced from one sample in a study of cytomegalovirus exposure and HLA in healthy donors. The PCR ran on 60 Vbeta and 13 Jbeta primers. Assay: immunoSEQ multiplex PCR; the TCRdb copy retains only in-frame clones and omits some. The table includes under 250,000 clones, 85% detected once. Sequenced material: PBMCs. These receptors were taken from a woman aged 45-65 years in good health and CMV-seronegative.

The gene calls are TRBV7-8 and TRBJ2-1, with TRBD2 as a possible D gene (5 bases). Trimming took off 2 bases at V and 0 bases at J, with 8 bases between the two ends. The CDR3 totals 15 residues. Germline V gene data show CDR1 as SGHVS and CDR2 as FQNEAQ. The CDR3 nucleotides are TGTGCCAGCAGCTTAAGGACTGACTCCTACAATGAGCAGTTCTTC. This encodes CASSLRTDSYNEQFF. The whole variable domain, filled in from reference TRBV7-8 and TRBJ2-1, reads GAGVSQSPRYKVAKRGQDVALRCDPISGHVSLFWYQQALGQGPEFLTYFQNEAQLDKSGLPSDRFFAERPEGSVSTLKIQRTQQEDSAVYLCASSLRTDSYNEQFFGPGTRLTVL.

The V gene is TRBV6-1, the J gene TRBJ2-5; 8 bases are shared with TRBD2. Germline CDR1 MNHNS, CDR2 SASEGT. The CDR3 extends over 15 amino acids. Unmatched junction bases numbered 5, after V lost 0 bases and J lost 5 bases. This CDR3 is CASSEAGLVQETQYF. The CDR3, as DNA: TGTGCCAGCAGTGAAGCGGGACTAGTTCAGGAGACCCAGTACTTC.

The chain is built from TRBV27 and TRBJ2-5; a weak D match, TRBD1 (6 bases). The J call is uncertain, as TRBJ2-7 better fits the DNA end. In germline, CDR1 is MNHEY, CDR2 SMNVEV (reference sequence). The CDR3 covers 12 residues. The CDR3 protein is CASRGARDEQYF. DNA of the CDR3: TGTGCCAGCAGGGGGGCACGAGACGAGCAGTACTTC.

This chain links TRBV28 with TRBJ2-3, with 7 bases matching TRBD2. The germline CDR1 and CDR2 sequences are MDHEN and SYDVKM. Unmatched junction bases numbered 10, after V lost 6 bases and J lost 1 base. CDR3 length: 16 residues. CDR3 sequence reads: CASSSRGERGTDTQYF. The CDR3 bases are TGTGCCAGCAGCAGTCGGGGGGAGAGAGGCACAGATACGCAGTATTTT.

This chain joins TRBV6-5 and TRBJ2-7; the D gene is possibly TRBD2 (6 bases). The germline CDR1 and CDR2 sequences are MNHEY and SVGAGI. V lost 0 bases to trimming and J lost 3 bases, with 12 bases between them. The CDR3 contains 15 residues. The CDR3: CASSYSSGAVYEQYF. In nucleotides, the CDR3 is TGTGCCAGCAGTTACTCGTCGGGAGCAGTCTACGAGCAGTACTTC.

The chain links TRBV30 to TRBJ1-1, with 8 bases aligning to TRBD1. V was pared by 7 bases and J by 6 bases, with 13 bases of the junction left unmatched. The CDR3 spans 14 residues. Germline lookup yields CDR1 GTSNPN and CDR2 SVGIG (reference sequence). The CDR3: CALPTGTGGSEAFF. The CDR3 bases are TGTGCCTTACCAACCGGGACAGGAGGGTCTGAAGCTTTCTTT. The whole variable domain, remainder taken from reference TRBV30 and TRBJ1-1, is SQTIHQWPATLVQPVGSPLSLECTVEGTSNPNLYWYRQAAGRGLQLLFYSVGIGQISSEVPQNLSASRPQDRQFILSSKKLLLSDSGFYLCALPTGTGGSEAFFGQGTRLTVV.

This chain connects TRBV7-9 to TRBJ2-1; weak D call: TRBD2 (6 bases). The CDR3 is 13 amino acids. Germline V CDR1 and CDR2: SEHNR, FQNEAQ (reference sequence). The V gene lost 1 base and the J gene lost 10 bases, with 11 bases spanning the gap. The CDR3 spells CASSLVVAGEQFF. The CDR3 region has the DNA TGTGCCAGCAGCTTAGTGGTCGCGGGGGAGCAGTTCTTC.

The V and J genes are TRBV30 and TRBJ2-7; perhaps TRBD1 as D (6 bases). The V gene lost 1 base and the J gene lost 7 bases, with 14 bases spanning the gap. The CDR3 runs 13 residues. Germline-derived CDR1 and CDR2 are GTSNPN and SVGIG (reference sequence). The CDR3 DNA follows: TGTGCCTGGAGTGCAGGGGCCTGGGGTGAGCAGTACTTC. Its protein product is CAWSAGAWGEQYF. The full variable domain, completed using reference TRBV30 and TRBJ2-7, is SQTIHQWPATLVQPVGSPLSLECTVEGTSNPNLYWYRQAAGRGLQLLFYSVGIGQISSEVPQNLSASRPQDRQFILSSKKLLLSDSGFYLCAWSAGAWGEQYFGPGTRLTVT.

V is TRBV14 and J is TRBJ1-2, with TRBD1 as a possible D gene (6 bases). The V gene's germline CDR1 is SGHDN and CDR2 FVKESK. V dropped 2 bases and J dropped 6 bases, with 13 bases sitting between them. The CDR3 spans 14 residues. CDR3 coding DNA: TGTGCCAGCAGCCAAACAGGGAAAGTTGATGGCTACACCTTC. Protein sequence: CASSQTGKVDGYTF.

This chain links TRBV20-1 with TRBJ2-3; 7 bases map to TRBD1. V shed 8 bases, J shed 6 bases, and the junction held 5 bases outside the gene matches. CDR3 length: 11 residues. CDR1 DFQATT and CDR2 SNEGSKA come from the germline V gene (reference sequence). This chain's CDR3 is CSPGRGDTQYF. The CDR3 DNA sequence: TGCAGTCCGGGCAGGGGGGATACGCAGTATTTT.

The chain recombines TRBV28 with TRBJ2-2; TRBD2 aligns across 7 bases. From germline, CDR1 is MDHEN and CDR2 SYDVKM. The CDR3 loop spans 16 amino acids. V dropped 10 bases and J dropped 0; count of bases not matched to a gene: 11. CDR3 sequence: CANPHRDYTNTGELFF. Written as DNA, the CDR3 is TGTGCCAACCCTCACCGGGACTACACGAACACCGGGGAGCTGTTTTTT.

J is TRBJ2-7 and V is TRBV2, with D uncertain. Trimming pared 4 bases from V and 1 base from J, leaving 8 bases between. The CDR3 runs to 13 residues. Germline V gene lookup returns CDR1 SNHLY and CDR2 FYNNEI. The CDR3 nucleotides read TGTGCCAGCAGTGTTTTGCTATCCTACGAGCAGTACTTC. Its protein product is CASSVLLSYEQYF.

The chain is built from TRBV7-2 and TRBJ2-5; 7 bases are a match to TRBD1. The CDR3 has 16 residues. The junction had 12 bases not matched to a gene; V was cut back by 1 base and J by 7 bases. Germline V CDR1 and CDR2: SGHTA, FQGNSA. The CDR3 DNA reads as TGTGCCAGCAGCTTAGAGGGACAGACCACCTTAGGGACCCAGTACTTC. Protein sequence: CASSLEGQTTLGTQYF.

This chain joins TRBV5-1 and TRBJ1-2; D is possibly TRBD1 (5 bases). Trimming stripped 2 bases from V and 2 bases from J, with 10 bases between. The CDR3 totals 14 residues. The germline V gene encodes CDR1 SGHRS and CDR2 YFSETQ. The CDR3 DNA reads TGCGCCAGCAGCTTAGGGGCAAAGAACTATGGCTACACCTTC. The encoded protein is CASSLGAKNYGYTF.

The V call is TRBV19, the J call TRBJ1-1, with TRBD1 matching over 7 bases. V trimming: 9 bases; J trimming: 5 bases; junction bases outside the gene matches: 12. The CDR3 is made up of 14 amino acids. Per germline, CDR1 LNHDA and CDR2 SQIVND (reference sequence). CDR3 loop: CASNLQGKGTEAFF. The CDR3 coding sequence is TGTGCCAGCAACCTACAGGGGAAAGGGACTGAAGCTTTCTTT.

The chain employs TRBV4-2 and TRBJ2-1, with 10 bases fitting TRBD2. In germline, CDR1 is LGHNA, CDR2 YNFKEQ. The J segment lost 6 bases and the V segment lost 4 bases, leaving 6 bases of the junction unmatched. The CDR3 has 15 residues. In DNA form, the CDR3 reads TGTGCCAGCAGCCTGGGACTAGCGATTGGCAATGAGCAGTTCTTC. Encoded protein: CASSLGLAIGNEQFF.

The chain links TRBV28 to TRBJ1-2; D is uncertain. This CDR3 contains 11 residues. The germline V and J ends were trimmed by 4 bases and 6 bases, with 6 bases remaining between them. Germline lookup yields CDR1 MDHEN and CDR2 SYDVKM. DNA of the CDR3: TGTGCCAGCAGTTCCCTAAATGGCTACACCTTC. This codes for CASSSLNGYTF.

The chain employs TRBV27 and TRBJ2-7, with D possibly being TRBD2 (6 bases). Between the trimmed V and J ends, which lost 6 bases and 2 bases, there was a span of 17 bases. The CDR3 runs to 15 residues. The V gene's germline CDR1 is MNHEY and CDR2 SMNVEV (reference sequence). The CDR3 bases are TGTGCCAGCAGCGTAGTCGGGGACTCCACCTACGAGCAGTACTTC. This translates into CASSVVGDSTYEQYF.